These 22 T cell receptor beta chains share one sample of origin, sequenced in a study of blood T cell repertoires in COVID-19. Clones were read by immunoSEQ multiplex PCR, and TCRdb kept only the in-frame ones, dropping some. The sample carries roughly 230,000 clones, roughly nine tenths recorded once. Sequencing was performed on peripheral blood. The receptors here all came from a woman between 35 and 50 years old who had recovered from COVID-19.

The chain employs TRBV10-3 and TRBJ2-2, with 7 bases fitting TRBD1. Germline-derived CDR1 and CDR2 are ENHRY and SYGVKD. This CDR3 has 15 residues. V was pared by 6 bases and J by 3 bases, with 7 bases of the junction left unmatched. The CDR3 reads CAISGDRVYTGELFF. The CDR3 bases are TGTGCCATCAGCGGAGACAGGGTATACACCGGGGAGCTGTTTTTT.

The V call is TRBV5-1, the J call TRBJ2-5, with 13 bases that match TRBD2. The J segment lost 7 bases and the V segment lost 6 bases, leaving 6 bases of the junction unmatched. Germline CDR1 is SGHRS and CDR2 is YFSETQ. The CDR3 spans 14 residues. Here the CDR3 reads CASTGTSGEGTQYF. The CDR3, as DNA: TGCGCCAGCACCGGGACTAGCGGGGAGGGGACCCAGTACTTC.

The chain carries TRBV5-4 and TRBJ1-1, with D unresolved. V was cut by 7 bases and J by 0 bases, with 16 bases left in between. The CDR3 runs 15 residues. Germline values: CDR1 SGHNT, CDR2 YYREEE (reference sequence). CDR3 in amino acids: CASLKDVGVNTEAFF. The CDR3 DNA follows: TGTGCCAGCCTCAAGGATGTCGGGGTGAACACTGAAGCTTTCTTT. Together with reference TRBV5-4 and TRBJ1-1, the CDR3 gives the full variable domain: ETGVTQSPTHLIKTRGQQVTLRCSSQSGHNTVSWYQQALGQGPQFIFQYYREEENGRGNFPPRFSGLQFPNYSSELNVNALELDDSALYLCASLKDVGVNTEAFFGQGTRLTVV.

The CDR3 DNA reads TGTGCCAGCAGCAACTCCGGGACTAGCCTAACGAACACCGGGGAGCTGTTTTTT. This translates into CASSNSGTSLTNTGELFF. The chain recombines TRBV7-3 with TRBJ2-2, with 9 bases fitting TRBD2. This CDR3 contains 18 residues. V shed 5 bases, J shed 0 bases, and the junction held 10 bases outside the gene matches. The germline CDR1 and CDR2 sequences are SGHTA and FQGTGA. Full variable domain (outside the CDR3, taken from reference TRBV7-3 and TRBJ2-2): GAGVSQTPSNKVTEKGKYVELRCDPISGHTALYWYRQSLGQGPEFLIYFQGTGAADDSGLPNDRFFAVRPEGSVSTLKIQRTERGDSAVYLCASSNSGTSLTNTGELFFGEGSRLTVL.

The chain combines TRBV9 with TRBJ2-3, with a weak D call TRBD2 (7 bases). CDR3 length: 13 amino acids. V was cut by 0 bases and J by 9 bases, with 11 bases left in between. Germline CDR1 reads SGDLS; CDR2 reads YYNGEE. CDR3 in amino acids: CASSVEGGGTQYF. CDR3 DNA: TGTGCCAGCAGCGTAGAGGGGGGAGGGACGCAGTATTTT.

The V and J genes are TRBV15 and TRBJ2-2; D gene unclear. Trimming cost V 0 bases and J 5 bases, with 4 bases left between them. This CDR3 is 13 amino acids long. Germline CDR1 reads LNHNV; CDR2 reads YYDKDF (reference sequence). The CDR3 is CATSREATGELFF. The CDR3 coding sequence is TGTGCCACCAGCAGAGAGGCTACCGGGGAGCTGTTTTTT.

V usage is TRBV6-5 and J usage is TRBJ2-7, with 7 bases that match TRBD1. CDR1 MNHEY and CDR2 SVGAGI come from the germline V gene. With V trimmed by 11 bases and J by 2 bases, 9 bases remained unmatched. The CDR3 is 13 amino acids. CDR3 nucleotides: TGTGCCTCAGCGGAAGGGGGCACCTACGAGCAGTACTTC. This codes for CASAEGGTYEQYF.

V is TRBV28 and J is TRBJ1-2; 9 bases are a match to TRBD1. Germline assignment: CDR1 MDHEN and CDR2 SYDVKM. This CDR3 contains 14 residues. After removal of 8 bases from V and 3 bases from J, the junction contained 7 bases not matched to a gene. The CDR3 DNA sequence: TGTGCCAGCGGGGCCGGGACAGGGTACTATGGCTACACCTTC. It yields the protein CASGAGTGYYGYTF.

This rearrangement joins TRBV6-1 to TRBJ2-1; 12 bases fit TRBD2. Germline CDR1 and CDR2: MNHNS and SASEGT. The CDR3 contains 16 residues. Trimming took 5 bases from V and 5 from J; bases not matched to a gene: 7. CDR3 sequence: CASSKGLAGRNNEQFF. The CDR3, as DNA: TGTGCCAGCAGTAAAGGACTAGCGGGGAGGAACAATGAGCAGTTCTTC.

This clone was found once. The chain uses TRBV7-9 and TRBJ1-4; possibly TRBD1 for D (5 bases). Trimming left V 5 bases short and J 7 bases short, with 11 bases between. The germline CDR1 and CDR2 sequences are SEHNR and FQNEAQ (reference sequence). The CDR3 runs to 13 residues. The CDR3 spells CASSPGGGEKLFF. In DNA, the CDR3 is TGTGCCAGCAGCCCCGGGGGTGGTGAAAAACTGTTTTTT.

This clone was found a few times. V is TRBV10-3 and J is TRBJ1-3; 7 positions agree with TRBD1. Germline values: CDR1 ENHRY, CDR2 SYGVKD. The CDR3 is 15 residues long. V lost 9 bases and J lost 0; bases outside the gene matches: 8. The CDR3: CAIYETGSSGNTIYF. The CDR3 nucleotides are TGTGCCATATATGAGACAGGGAGCTCTGGAAACACCATATATTTT.

The chain employs TRBV12-3 or TRBV12-4 and TRBJ2-7; perhaps TRBD1 as D (6 bases). Trimming stripped 3 bases from V and 7 bases from J, with 10 bases between. The CDR3 runs to 12 residues. The CDR3 coding sequence is TGTGCCAGCAGTTTTACAGGACAGGAGCAGTACTTC. Translating it yields CASSFTGQEQYF.

The rearrangement links TRBV19 to TRBJ1-6; D might be TRBD1 (5 bases). Germline-derived CDR1 and CDR2 are LNHDA and SQIVND (reference sequence). CDR3 length equals 14 residues. V was shortened by 2 bases and J by 7 bases, with 9 bases between the two germline ends. CDR3 coding DNA: TGTGCCAGTAGTATACAGGGCGCGAATTCACCCCTCCACTTT. Its protein is CASSIQGANSPLHF.

The rearrangement uses TRBV24-1 and TRBJ1-1, with TRBD1 as a possible D gene (6 bases). This CDR3 has 13 amino acids. Germline loops: CDR1 KGHDR, CDR2 SFDVKD. Trimming removed 8 bases from V and 4 bases from J, with 13 bases in between. The DNA of the CDR3 is TGTGCCACCACTGGGGGCTGGGGCACTGAAGCTTTCTTT. Protein: CATTGGWGTEAFF.

The rearrangement joins TRBV7-2 to TRBJ2-3, with D possibly being TRBD1 (6 bases). Trimming pared 1 base from V and 5 bases from J, leaving 13 bases between. CDR3 length equals 15 residues. The germline V gene has CDR1 SGHTA and CDR2 FQGNSA. As DNA, the CDR3 is TGTGCCAGCAGCTTAGTCGTGGGGGCCTTAGATACGCAGTATTTT. This encodes CASSLVVGALDTQYF.

This chain links TRBV24-1 with TRBJ2-4, with 11 positions matching TRBD1. This CDR3 region has 16 residues. With V trimmed by 4 bases and J by 2 bases, 3 bases remained unmatched. Germline V lookup: CDR1 KGHDR, CDR2 SFDVKD. The CDR3 region has the DNA TGTGCCACCAGTGAGGGGGACAGGGGGTCCAAAAACATTCAGTACTTC. This codes for CATSEGDRGSKNIQYF.

The chain joins TRBV10-3 to TRBJ1-6; 9 nucleotides match TRBD1. This CDR3 contains 14 residues. The V segment lost 8 bases and the J segment 7 bases; nucleotides outside the gene matches: 6. In germline, CDR1 is ENHRY, CDR2 SYGVKD. The chain's CDR3 is CAIRTGQGNSPLHF. The DNA for the CDR3 is TGTGCCATCCGGACCGGACAGGGGAATTCACCCCTCCACTTT.

The rearrangement uses TRBV7-9 and TRBJ1-1, with 9 bases aligning to TRBD1. CDR1 and CDR2 from the germline V gene are SEHNR and FQNEAQ (reference sequence). J gave up 4 bases and V 3 bases, and 0 bases lay outside the gene matches. CDR3 length: 13 residues. The CDR3: CASSLTGGTEAFF. The CDR3 nucleotides are TGTGCCAGCAGCTTGACAGGGGGCACTGAAGCTTTCTTT.

The chain employs TRBV25-1 and TRBJ2-3, with no clear D. The length of the CDR3 is 13 residues. Germline CDR1 is MGHDK and CDR2 is SYGVNS. Trimming took off 3 bases at V and 0 bases at J, with 4 bases between the two ends. The CDR3 DNA sequence: TGTGCCAGCAGTGAGAGTAGCACAGATACGCAGTATTTT. Amino acids: CASSESSTDTQYF.

The CDR3 bases are TGTGCCAGCAGTGGGGCGTTAAACTATGGCTACACCTTC. This gives the protein CASSGALNYGYTF. The chain recombines TRBV7-9 with TRBJ1-2, with D possibly matching TRBD1 (5 bases). Trimming left V 6 bases short and J 2 bases short, with 10 bases between. Germline CDR1 is SEHNR and CDR2 is FQNEAQ (reference sequence). The CDR3 is 13 amino acids.

The genes are TRBV5-4 and TRBJ2-5, with 7 positions matching TRBD1. J lost 5 bases, V lost 6 bases, and 7 bases had no gene match. Germline CDR1 SGHNT, CDR2 YYREEE (reference sequence). The CDR3 runs to 13 residues. The CDR3 reads CASTDRAGETQYF. CDR3 DNA sequence: TGTGCCAGCACCGACAGGGCGGGTGAGACCCAGTACTTC.

The chain combines TRBV19 with TRBJ1-1; D unclear. The ends were cut back, 0 bases at V and 0 bases at J, with 8 bases in the middle. The CDR3 is 15 amino acids. The germline V gene encodes CDR1 LNHDA and CDR2 SQIVND (reference sequence). CDR3 nucleotide sequence: TGTGCCAGTAGTATAGACAGGAACATGAACACTGAAGCTTTCTTT. This sequence encodes CASSIDRNMNTEAFF.